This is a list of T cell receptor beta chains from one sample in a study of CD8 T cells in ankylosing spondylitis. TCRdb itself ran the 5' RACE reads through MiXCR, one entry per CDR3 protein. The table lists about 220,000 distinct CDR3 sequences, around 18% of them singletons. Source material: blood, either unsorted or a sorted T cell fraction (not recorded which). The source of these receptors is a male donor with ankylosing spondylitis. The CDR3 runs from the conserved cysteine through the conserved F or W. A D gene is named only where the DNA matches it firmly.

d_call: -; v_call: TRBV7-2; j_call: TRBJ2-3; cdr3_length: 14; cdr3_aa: CASSLGIFTDTQYF
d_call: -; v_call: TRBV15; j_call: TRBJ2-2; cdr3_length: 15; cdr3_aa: CATSRGRTNTGELFF
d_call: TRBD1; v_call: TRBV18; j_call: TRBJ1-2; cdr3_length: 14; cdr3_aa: CASSSTGGDYGYTF
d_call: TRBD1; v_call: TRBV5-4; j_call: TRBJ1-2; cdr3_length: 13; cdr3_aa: CASRMTGVYGYTF
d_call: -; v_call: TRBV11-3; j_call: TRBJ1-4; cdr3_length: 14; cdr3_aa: CASSSREEEEKLFF
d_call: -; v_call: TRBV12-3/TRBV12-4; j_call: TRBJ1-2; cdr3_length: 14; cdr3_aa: CASSLVGGNYGYTF
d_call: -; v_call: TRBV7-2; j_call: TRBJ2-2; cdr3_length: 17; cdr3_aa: CASSLALGYANTGELFF
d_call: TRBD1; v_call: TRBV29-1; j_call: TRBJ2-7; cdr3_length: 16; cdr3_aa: CSVVGQGAPATYEQYF
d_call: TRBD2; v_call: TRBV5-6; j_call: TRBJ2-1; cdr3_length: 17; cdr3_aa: CASSPPLAGGPRDEQFF
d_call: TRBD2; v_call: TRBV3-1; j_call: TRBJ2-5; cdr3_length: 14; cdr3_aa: CASSPSGARETQYF
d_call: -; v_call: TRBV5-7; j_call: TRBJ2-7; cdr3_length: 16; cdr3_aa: CASSLRKAVRGYEQYF
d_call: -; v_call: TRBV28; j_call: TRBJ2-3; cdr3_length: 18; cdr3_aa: CASSLVDRGEMQTDTQYF
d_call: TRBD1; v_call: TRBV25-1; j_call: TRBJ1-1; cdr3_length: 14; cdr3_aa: CASSDPDRVAEAFF
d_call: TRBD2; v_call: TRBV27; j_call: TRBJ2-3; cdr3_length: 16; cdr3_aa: CASSLSGSGGADTQYF
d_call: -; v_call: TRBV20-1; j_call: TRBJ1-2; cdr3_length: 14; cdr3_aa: CSAYPMTGPYGYTF
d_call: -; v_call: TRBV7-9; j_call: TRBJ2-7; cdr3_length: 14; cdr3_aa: CASSSVGNAYEQYF
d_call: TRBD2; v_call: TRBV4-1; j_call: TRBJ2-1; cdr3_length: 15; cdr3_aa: CASSQEGLASVEQFF
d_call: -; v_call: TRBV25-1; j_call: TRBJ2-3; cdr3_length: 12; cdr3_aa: CASSTEADTQYF
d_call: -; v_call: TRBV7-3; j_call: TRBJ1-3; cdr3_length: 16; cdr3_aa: CASSSPGVPSGNTIYF
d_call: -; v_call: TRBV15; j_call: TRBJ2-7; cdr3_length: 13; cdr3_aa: CATSRVLIYEQYF
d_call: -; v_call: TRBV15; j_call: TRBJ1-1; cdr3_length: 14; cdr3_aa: CATSRSREATEAFF
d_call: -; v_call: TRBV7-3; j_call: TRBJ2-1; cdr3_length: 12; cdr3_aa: CASSSGSDVQFF
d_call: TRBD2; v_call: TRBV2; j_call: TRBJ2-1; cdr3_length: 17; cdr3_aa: CASSEFRSGGTYNEQFF
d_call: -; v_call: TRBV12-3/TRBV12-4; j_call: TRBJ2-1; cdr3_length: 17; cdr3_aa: CASSYSGSVRSLYEQFF
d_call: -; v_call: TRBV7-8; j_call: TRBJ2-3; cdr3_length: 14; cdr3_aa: CASSLEYNPDTQYF
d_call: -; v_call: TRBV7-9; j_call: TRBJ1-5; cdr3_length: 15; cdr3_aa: CASSLGDGPRQPQHF
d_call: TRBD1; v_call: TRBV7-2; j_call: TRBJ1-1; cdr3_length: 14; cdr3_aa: CASSAYRGKAEAFF
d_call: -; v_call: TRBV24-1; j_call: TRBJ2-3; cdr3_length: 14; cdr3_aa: CATSAPGGTDTQYF
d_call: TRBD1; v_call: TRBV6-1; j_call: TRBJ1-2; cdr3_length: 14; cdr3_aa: CASSPRDRGYGYTF
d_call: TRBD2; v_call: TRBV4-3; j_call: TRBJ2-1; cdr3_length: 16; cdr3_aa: CASSQDILAGFNEQFF
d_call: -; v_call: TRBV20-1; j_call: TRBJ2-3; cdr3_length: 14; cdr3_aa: CSALGPVNTDTQYF
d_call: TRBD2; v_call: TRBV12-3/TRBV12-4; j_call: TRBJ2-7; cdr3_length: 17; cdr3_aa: CASSLALIGLAGYEQYF
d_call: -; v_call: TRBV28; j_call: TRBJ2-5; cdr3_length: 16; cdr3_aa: CASSLFFQGWKETQYF
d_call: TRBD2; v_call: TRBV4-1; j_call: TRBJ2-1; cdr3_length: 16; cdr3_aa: CASSHPSGGAYNEQFF
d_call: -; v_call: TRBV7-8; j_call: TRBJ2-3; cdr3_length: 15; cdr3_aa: CASSPPPGEADTQYF
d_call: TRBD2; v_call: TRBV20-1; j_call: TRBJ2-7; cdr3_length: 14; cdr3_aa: CSASLSGDPYEQYF
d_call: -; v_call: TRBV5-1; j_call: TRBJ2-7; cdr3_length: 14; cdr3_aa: CASSLGHPSEEQYF
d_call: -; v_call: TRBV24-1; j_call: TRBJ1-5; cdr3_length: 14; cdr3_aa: CATSDLDSNHPQHF
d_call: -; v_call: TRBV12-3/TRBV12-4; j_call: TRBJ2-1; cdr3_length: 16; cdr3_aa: CASSLPLSSFHNEQFF
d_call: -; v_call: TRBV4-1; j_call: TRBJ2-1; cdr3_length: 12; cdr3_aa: CASSQISGEQFF
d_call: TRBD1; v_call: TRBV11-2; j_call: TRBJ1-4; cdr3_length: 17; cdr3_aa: CASSLPSTGTGGEKLFF
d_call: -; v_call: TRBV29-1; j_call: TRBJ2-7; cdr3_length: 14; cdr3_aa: CSAQLNGVSYEQYF
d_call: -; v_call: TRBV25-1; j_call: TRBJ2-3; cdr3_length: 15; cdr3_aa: CASSVLVSQTDTQYF
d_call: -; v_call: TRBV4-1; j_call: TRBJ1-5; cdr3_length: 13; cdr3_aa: CASSQDSYQPQHF
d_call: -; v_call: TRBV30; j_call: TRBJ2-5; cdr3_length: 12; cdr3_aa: CAWSMVGETQYF
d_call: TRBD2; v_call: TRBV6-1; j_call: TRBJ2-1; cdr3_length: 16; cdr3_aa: CASSQGLAGGLDEQFF
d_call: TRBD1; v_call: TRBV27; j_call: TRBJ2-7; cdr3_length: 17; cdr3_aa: CASSVTGGGGASYEQYF
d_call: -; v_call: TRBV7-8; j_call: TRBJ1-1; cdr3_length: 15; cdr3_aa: CASSLVLGSNTEAFF
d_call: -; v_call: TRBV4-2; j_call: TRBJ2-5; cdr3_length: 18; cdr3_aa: CASSQDFWERAIQETQYF
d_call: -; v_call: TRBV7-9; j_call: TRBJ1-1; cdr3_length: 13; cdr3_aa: CASSLGGRREAFF
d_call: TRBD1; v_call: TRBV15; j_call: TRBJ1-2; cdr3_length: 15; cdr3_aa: CATSDNLGTGYGYTF